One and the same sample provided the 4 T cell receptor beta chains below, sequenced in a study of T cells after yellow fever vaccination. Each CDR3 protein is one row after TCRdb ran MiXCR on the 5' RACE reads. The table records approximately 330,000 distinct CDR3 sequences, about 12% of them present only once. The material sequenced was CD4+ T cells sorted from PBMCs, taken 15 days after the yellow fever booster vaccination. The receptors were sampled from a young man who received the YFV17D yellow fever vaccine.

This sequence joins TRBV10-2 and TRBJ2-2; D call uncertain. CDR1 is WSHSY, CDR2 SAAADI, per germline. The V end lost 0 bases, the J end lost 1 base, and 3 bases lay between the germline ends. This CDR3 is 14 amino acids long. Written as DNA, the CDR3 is TGCGCCAGCAGTGAGTCAGGGAACACCGGGGAGCTGTTTTTT. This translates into CASSESGNTGELFF.

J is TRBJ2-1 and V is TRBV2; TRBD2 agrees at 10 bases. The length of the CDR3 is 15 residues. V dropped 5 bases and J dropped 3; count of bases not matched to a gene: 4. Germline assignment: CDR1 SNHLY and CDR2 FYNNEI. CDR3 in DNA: TGTGCCAGCAGTCCCGAGCGGGGGGGCTACAATGAGCAGTTCTTC. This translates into CASSPERGGYNEQFF.

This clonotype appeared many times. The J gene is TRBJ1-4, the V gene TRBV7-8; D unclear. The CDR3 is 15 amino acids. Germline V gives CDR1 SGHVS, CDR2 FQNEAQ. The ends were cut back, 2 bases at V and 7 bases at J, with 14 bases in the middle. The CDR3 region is CASSLSGGSLEKLFF. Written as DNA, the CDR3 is TGTGCCAGCAGCTTATCAGGAGGGAGTCTTGAAAAACTGTTTTTT.

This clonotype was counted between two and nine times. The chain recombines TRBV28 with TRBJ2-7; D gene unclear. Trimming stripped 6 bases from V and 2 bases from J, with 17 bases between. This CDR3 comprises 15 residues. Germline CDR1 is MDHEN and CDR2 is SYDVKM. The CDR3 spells CASSRGGPVPYEQYV. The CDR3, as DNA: TGTGCCAGCAGCCGCGGCGGACCGGTCCCCTACGAGCAGTACGTC.